This T cell receptor (beta chain) was sequenced during a study of T cell responses to AZD1222 COVID-19 vaccine. General observations from the study: Donors, mostly white British, included more females; clonal diversity was possibly underestimated. Increased Spike-specific TCR breadth and depth were observed after two AZD1222 doses. Unmutated variant regions are reportedly the target of nearly half of TCRs that are spike-specific.

Notes on this clone: What it recognizes is unknown.

CDR3 size: 14 residues. Germline CDR1 is KGHSH and CDR2 is LQKENI. Trimming took 3 bases from V and 8 from J; bases not matched to a gene: 9. This table comes from immunoSEQ multiplex PCR, and its TCRdb copy is limited to in-frame clones, with some not included. The repertoire holds about 150,000 clones, with approximately 91% as singletons. The chain employs TRBV18 and TRBJ1-1, with 7 bases lining up with TRBD1. The sequence was obtained from an adult who received the AZD1222 COVID-19 vaccine. Sequenced here: peripheral blood, sampled 28 days after the second AZD1222 dose. In nucleotides, the CDR3 is TGTGCCAGCTCACCGGGACAGCAGCTAGGAGAAGCTTTCTTT. Amino acids: CASSPGQQLGEAFF.